The 16 T cell receptor beta chains in this list originate from one sample, sequenced in a study of naive and memory T cell subsets. Treatment specified: skin biopsy from PPD injection site in Mantoux-positive individual. TCR cDNA received a 3' ligated oligonucleotide that carried a UMI. The SP2 primer and nested alpha and beta constant region primers amplified ligated cDNA in four rounds. MiXCR, run by TCRdb on the UMI-ligation and nested PCR reads, gives a single entry per CDR3 protein. There are around 37,000 distinct CDR3 sequences in the sample; about 10% occur only once, and roughly 3.6% lies in the top ten. The input for sequencing was skin, taken from a tuberculin skin test site. The source of these receptors is an adult in good health.

This chain joins TRBV4-1 and TRBJ1-1; D remains unclear. V lost 0 bases, J lost 1 base, and 15 bases lay in between. CDR1 and CDR2 (germline): MGHRA, YSYEKL. The CDR3 runs 17 residues. In DNA, the CDR3 is TGCGCCAGCAGCCAAGATTCAATCTATGGAGGGAACACTGAAGCTTTCTTT. The encoded protein is CASSQDSIYGGNTEAFF.

The chain combines TRBV12-3 or TRBV12-4 with TRBJ1-4; D ambiguous. The germline V and J ends were trimmed by 5 bases and 7 bases, with 14 bases remaining between them. The CDR3 is made up of 14 amino acids. CDR3 sequence (DNA): TGTGCCAGCAGTGCGGGAGCGGTCGGTGAAAAACTGTTTTTT. Translation gives CASSAGAVGEKLFF.

This clonotype occurred many times. The rearrangement joins TRBV3-1 to TRBJ2-3; tentatively, D is TRBD2 (6 bases). Germline CDR1 reads LGHDT; CDR2 reads YNNKEL (reference sequence). The CDR3 length is 14 residues. V shed 5 bases and J shed 4 bases, with 13 bases lying between them. CDR3 DNA sequence: TGTGCCAGCAGCAAAAGCGGGTCCGCAGATACGCAGTATTTT. It codes for CASSKSGSADTQYF.

The table lists this clonotype with a few counts. This rearrangement joins TRBV7-9 to TRBJ2-3; TRBD2 matches at 12 bases. The CDR3 runs to 19 residues. The junction had 15 bases not matched to a gene; V was cut back by 5 bases and J by 3 bases. CDR1 and CDR2 from the germline V gene are SEHNR and FQNEAQ (reference sequence). The CDR3 DNA reads TGTGCCAGCAGCCCACACATGGGGACTAGCGGGCGGCAAACAGATACGCAGTATTTT. It codes for CASSPHMGTSGRQTDTQYF.

The rearrangement links TRBV12-3 or TRBV12-4 to TRBJ2-1, with TRBD2 as a possible D gene (6 bases). The CDR3 sequence is 12 residues long. V was trimmed by 3 bases and J by 9 bases, leaving 9 bases between them. CDR3: CASSFWGVEQFF. The CDR3 DNA is TGTGCCAGCAGTTTTTGGGGGGTTGAGCAGTTCTTC.

This clonotype was seen a handful of times. The V call is TRBV18, the J call TRBJ1-2; perhaps TRBD1 as D (6 bases). Trimming cost V 4 bases and J 3 bases, with 15 bases left between them. Germline CDR1 reads KGHSH; CDR2 reads LQKENI. The CDR3 extends over 15 amino acids. CDR3 loop: CASSLKGDTYYGYTF. As DNA, the CDR3 is TGTGCCAGCTCACTAAAAGGGGACACCTACTATGGCTACACCTTC.

This clonotype was found a few times. The rearrangement joins TRBV11-2 to TRBJ2-3; no clear D. The CDR3 extends over 13 amino acids. CDR1 and CDR2 (germline): SGHAT, FQNNGV. V lost 5 bases to trimming and J lost 6 bases, with 12 bases between them. CDR3 loop: CASSPSGRDTQYF. The CDR3 DNA reads TGTGCCAGCAGCCCCAGTGGGCGGGATACGCAGTATTTT.

This clonotype was detected a few times. CDR3 residues: CASGGGSGTYEQYF. CDR3 DNA sequence: TGTGCCAGCGGGGGGGGTAGCGGGACATACGAGCAGTACTTC. The chain is built from TRBV27 and TRBJ2-7; TRBD2 matches 8 bases. This CDR3 has 14 amino acids. In germline, CDR1 is MNHEY, CDR2 SMNVEV (reference sequence). Germline trimming cut 8 bases from V and 4 bases from J; bases unmatched to any gene: 10.

This clonotype was seen a few times. The V gene is TRBV7-9, the J gene TRBJ1-1; D not resolved. Trimming left V 0 bases short and J 4 bases short, with 6 bases between. The germline CDR1 and CDR2 sequences are SEHNR and FQNEAQ (reference sequence). The CDR3 has 13 residues. The CDR3 DNA is TGTGCCAGCAGCTTAGCGGAGATCACTGAAGCTTTCTTT. Its protein product is CASSLAEITEAFF.

This clonotype was recorded at least ten times. V and J are TRBV7-6 and TRBJ2-3; TRBD2 matches at 13 bases. This CDR3 contains 15 residues. Germline loops: CDR1 SGHVS, CDR2 FNYEAQ. V trimming: 5 bases; J trimming: 6 bases; junction bases outside the gene matches: 5. The CDR3 loop is CASSLWTSGGDTQYF. The CDR3 nucleotides are TGTGCCAGCAGCCTGTGGACTAGCGGGGGTGATACGCAGTATTTT.

By sample share, this clonotype is medium-sized. This sequence joins TRBV28 and TRBJ2-7; no clear D. The CDR3 totals 15 residues. V dropped 1 base and J dropped 7 bases, with 17 bases sitting between them. Germline assignment: CDR1 MDHEN and CDR2 SYDVKM. The CDR3: CASSLSAEKVGEQYF. In DNA form, the CDR3 reads TGTGCCAGCAGTTTATCGGCGGAGAAAGTGGGAGAGCAGTACTTC.

The V gene is TRBV6-1, the J gene TRBJ2-2; weak D call: TRBD2 (5 bases). The CDR3 runs to 14 residues. Germline values: CDR1 MNHNS, CDR2 SASEGT. Trimming took off 4 bases at V and 5 bases at J, with 11 bases between the two ends. CDR3 in DNA: TGTGCCAGCAGTGGAGAGGGTTGGACCGGGGAGCTGTTTTTT. It encodes CASSGEGWTGELFF.

This clonotype was seen at least ten times. This chain joins TRBV20-1 and TRBJ2-1, with D unresolved. The V end was cut by 0 bases, the J end by 6 bases, with 12 bases between. CDR3 size: 14 residues. CDR1 is DFQATT, CDR2 SNEGSKA, per germline (reference sequence). The CDR3, as DNA: TGCAGTGCTAGAGATTTTCTTAGGAGCAATGAGCAGTTCTTC. This sequence encodes CSARDFLRSNEQFF.

The chain couples TRBV7-9 to TRBJ2-3; D not resolved. V was clipped by 5 bases and J by 4 bases, with 13 bases between them. Germline V gene data show CDR1 as SEHNR and CDR2 as FQNEAQ (reference sequence). The CDR3 totals 14 residues. This CDR3 reads CASSARTSADTQYF. As DNA, the CDR3 is TGTGCCAGCAGCGCCCGGACCAGCGCAGATACGCAGTATTTT. The full variable domain, with the rest looked up from reference TRBV7-9 and TRBJ2-3, is DTGVSQNPRHKITKRGQNVTFRCDPISEHNRLYWYRQTLGQGPEFLTYFQNEAQLEKSRLLSDRFSAERPKGSFSTLEIQRTEQGDSAMYLCASSARTSADTQYFGPGTRLTVL.

This chain links TRBV20-1 with TRBJ2-4, with 8 positions matching TRBD2. Trimming cost V 5 bases and J 2 bases; bases outside gene matches: 14. CDR3 length: 17 residues. From germline, CDR1 is DFQATT and CDR2 SNEGSKA (reference sequence). CDR3 sequence (DNA): TGCAGTGCTCCCCGTTCCGGGGGGGCTTGGTCCAAAAACATTCAGTACTTC. Encoded protein: CSAPRSGGAWSKNIQYF.

This clonotype came up a few times. The rearrangement uses TRBV27 and TRBJ1-6; no clear D. This CDR3 is built from 16 residues. Germline-derived CDR1 and CDR2 are MNHEY and SMNVEV (reference sequence). V gave up 2 bases and J gave up 1 base, with 9 bases separating them. CDR3 DNA: TGTGCCAGCAGTTTAAGGGTGGCGTCCTATAATTCACCCCTCCACTTT. Encoded protein: CASSLRVASYNSPLHF.